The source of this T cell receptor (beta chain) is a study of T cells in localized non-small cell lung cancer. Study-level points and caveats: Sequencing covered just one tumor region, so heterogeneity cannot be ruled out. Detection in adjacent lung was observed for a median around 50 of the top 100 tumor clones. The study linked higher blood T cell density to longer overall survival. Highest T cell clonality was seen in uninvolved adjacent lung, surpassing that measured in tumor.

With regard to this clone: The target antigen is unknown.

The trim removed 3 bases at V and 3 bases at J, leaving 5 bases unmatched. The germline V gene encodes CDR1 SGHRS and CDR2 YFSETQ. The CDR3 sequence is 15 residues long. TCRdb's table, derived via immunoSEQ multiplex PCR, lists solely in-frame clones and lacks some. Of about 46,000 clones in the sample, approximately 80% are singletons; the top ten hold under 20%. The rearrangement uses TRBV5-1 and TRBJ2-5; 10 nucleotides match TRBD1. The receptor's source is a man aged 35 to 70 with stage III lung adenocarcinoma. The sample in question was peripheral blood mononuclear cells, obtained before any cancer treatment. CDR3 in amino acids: CASSSTGTGEETQYF. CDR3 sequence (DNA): TGCGCCAGCAGCTCTACCGGGACAGGGGAAGAGACCCAGTACTTC.